This T cell receptor (beta chain) comes out of a study of shared clonotypes between healthy human individuals. Study-wide context: Three plates were used per donor for CD4 naive, three for CD4 memory, two for CD8 naive and one for CD8 memory. Study-level results: Clonotype sharing levels among donors were expected to vary with sequencing depth.

Regarding this clone: What it binds is unknown. The same CDR3 arises from other DNA sequences in this sample as well.

Trimming took off 6 bases at V and 3 bases at J, with 9 bases between the two ends. This CDR3 has 13 residues. CDR1 ENHRY and CDR2 SYGVKD come from the germline V gene. Some clones are missing from TCRdb's copy, which holds only in-frame ones; the method was immunoSEQ multiplex PCR. The data hold approximately 400,000 clones, with 96% observed a single time. The sequenced sample was memory CD8+ T cells sorted from blood. The sample's subset: CD45RO+ cells pooled with CCR7-negative TemRA cells. This chain links TRBV10-3 with TRBJ2-1, with D hard to call. The receptor was derived from a man younger than 40 in good health. The CDR3: CAISGTSYNEQFF. As DNA, the CDR3 is TGTGCCATCAGCGGTACGAGCTACAATGAGCAGTTCTTC.